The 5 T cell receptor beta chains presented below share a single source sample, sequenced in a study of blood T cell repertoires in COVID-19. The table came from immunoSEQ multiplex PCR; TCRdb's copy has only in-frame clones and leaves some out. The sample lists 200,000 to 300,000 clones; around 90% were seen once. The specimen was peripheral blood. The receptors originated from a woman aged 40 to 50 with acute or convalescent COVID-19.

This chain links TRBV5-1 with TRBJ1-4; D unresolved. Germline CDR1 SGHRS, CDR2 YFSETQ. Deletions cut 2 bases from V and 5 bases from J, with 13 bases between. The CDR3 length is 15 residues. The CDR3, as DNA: TGCGCCAGCAGCTTTTCAGGTGGCGCGAATGAAAAACTGTTTTTT. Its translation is CASSFSGGANEKLFF.

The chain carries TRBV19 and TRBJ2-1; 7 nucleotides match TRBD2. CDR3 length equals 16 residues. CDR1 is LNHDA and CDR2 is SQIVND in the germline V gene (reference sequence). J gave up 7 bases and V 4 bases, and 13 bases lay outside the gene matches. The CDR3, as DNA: TGTGCCAGTAGTACCCCTTGGGAGGGACGCGGGAATGAGCAGTTCTTC. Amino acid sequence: CASSTPWEGRGNEQFF. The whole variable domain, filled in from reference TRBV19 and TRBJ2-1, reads DGGITQSPKYLFRKEGQNVTLSCEQNLNHDAMYWYRQDPGQGLRLIYYSQIVNDFQKGDIAEGYSVSREKKESFPLTVTSAQKNPTAFYLCASSTPWEGRGNEQFFGPGTRLTVL.

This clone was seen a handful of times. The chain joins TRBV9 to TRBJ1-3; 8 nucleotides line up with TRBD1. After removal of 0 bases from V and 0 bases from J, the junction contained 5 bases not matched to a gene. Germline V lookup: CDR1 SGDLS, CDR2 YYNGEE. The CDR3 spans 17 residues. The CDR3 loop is CASSVGTGIGSGNTIYF. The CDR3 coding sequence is TGTGCCAGCAGCGTAGGGACAGGGATAGGCTCTGGAAACACCATATATTTT.

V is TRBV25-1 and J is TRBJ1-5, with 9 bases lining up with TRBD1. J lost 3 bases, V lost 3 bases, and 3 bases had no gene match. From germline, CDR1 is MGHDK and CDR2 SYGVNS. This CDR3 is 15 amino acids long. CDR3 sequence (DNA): TGTGCCAGCAGTGACACAGGGGGCAACAATCAGCCCCAGCATTTT. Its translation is CASSDTGGNNQPQHF.

For the CDR3, the DNA is TGTGCCAGCAGCTTAGCTTACGACAGGGCCTACGAGCAGTACGTC. Protein sequence: CASSLAYDRAYEQYV. The gene calls are TRBV11-2 and TRBJ2-7, with TRBD1 matching 7 bases. The germline V gene encodes CDR1 SGHAT and CDR2 FQNNGV. Trimming removed 1 base from V and 2 bases from J; junction bases left unmatched: 5. The CDR3 consists of 15 residues.